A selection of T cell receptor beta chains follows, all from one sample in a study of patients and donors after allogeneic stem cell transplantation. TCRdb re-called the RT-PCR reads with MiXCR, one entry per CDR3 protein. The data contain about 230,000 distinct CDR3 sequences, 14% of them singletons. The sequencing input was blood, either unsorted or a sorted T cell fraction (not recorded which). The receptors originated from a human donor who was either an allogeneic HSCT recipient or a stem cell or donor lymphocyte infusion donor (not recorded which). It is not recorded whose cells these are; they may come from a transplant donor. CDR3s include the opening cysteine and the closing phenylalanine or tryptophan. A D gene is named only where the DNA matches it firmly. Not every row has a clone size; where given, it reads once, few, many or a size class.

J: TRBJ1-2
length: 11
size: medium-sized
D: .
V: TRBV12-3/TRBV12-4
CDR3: CASSSNYGYTF
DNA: TGTGCCAGCAGTTCTAACTATGGCTACACCTTC

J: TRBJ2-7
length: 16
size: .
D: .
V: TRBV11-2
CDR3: CASSLAGGLLSYEQYF
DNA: TGTGCCAGCAGCTTAGCCGGAGGACTCCTCTCCTACGAGCAGTACTTC

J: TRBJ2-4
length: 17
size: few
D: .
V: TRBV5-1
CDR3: CASSIYRFGLAKNIQYF
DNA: TGCGCCAGCAGCATCTATAGATTCGGGCTAGCCAAAAACATTCAGTACTTC

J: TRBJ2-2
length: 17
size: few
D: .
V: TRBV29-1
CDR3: CSVEALTPGSKTGELFF
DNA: TGCAGCGTTGAAGCCCTGACCCCGGGGTCAAAAACGGGGGAGCTGTTTTTT

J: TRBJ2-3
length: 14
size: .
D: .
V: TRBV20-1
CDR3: CSARAHPNTDTQYF
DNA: TGCAGTGCTAGAGCTCATCCAAACACAGATACGCAGTATTTT

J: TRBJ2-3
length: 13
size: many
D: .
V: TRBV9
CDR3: CASSVRFTDTQYF
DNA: TGTGCCAGCAGCGTACGGTTCACAGATACGCAGTATTTT

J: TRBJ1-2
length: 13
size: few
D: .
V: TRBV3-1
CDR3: CASSHTASYGYTF
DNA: TGTGCCAGCAGCCATACAGCCTCCTATGGCTACACCTTC

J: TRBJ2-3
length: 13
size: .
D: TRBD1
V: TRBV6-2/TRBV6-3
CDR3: CASRDRGPDTQYF
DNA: TGTGCCAGCAGGGACAGGGGCCCAGATACGCAGTATTTT

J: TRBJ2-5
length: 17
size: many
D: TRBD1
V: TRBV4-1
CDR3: CASSRPNGQGAKETQYF
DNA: TGCGCCAGCAGCCGACCAAATGGACAGGGGGCTAAAGAGACCCAGTACTTC

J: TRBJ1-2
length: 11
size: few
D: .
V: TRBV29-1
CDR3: CSVGGRRGYTF
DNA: TGCAGCGTTGGAGGTCGTCGGGGCTACACCTTC

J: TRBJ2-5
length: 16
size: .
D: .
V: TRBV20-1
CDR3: CSATLRERRLQETQYF
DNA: TGCAGTGCCACTCTCCGGGAACGAAGACTTCAAGAGACCCAGTACTTC

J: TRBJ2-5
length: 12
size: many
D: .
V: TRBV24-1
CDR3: CATSDGMETQYF
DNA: TGTGCCACCAGTGACGGGATGGAGACCCAGTACTTC

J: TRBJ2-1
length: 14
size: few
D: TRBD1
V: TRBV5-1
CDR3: CASSSQGAGNEQFF
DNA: TGCGCCAGCAGCTCCCAGGGGGCAGGTAATGAGCAGTTCTTC

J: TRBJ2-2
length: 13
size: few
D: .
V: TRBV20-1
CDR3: CSAQGLGARELFF
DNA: TGCAGTGCCCAAGGGTTGGGGGCCCGGGAGCTGTTTTTT

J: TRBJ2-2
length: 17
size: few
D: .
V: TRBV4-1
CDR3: CASSQETGSGLGGELFF
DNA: TGCGCCAGCAGCCAAGAGACGGGTTCCGGGTTAGGCGGGGAGCTGTTTTTT

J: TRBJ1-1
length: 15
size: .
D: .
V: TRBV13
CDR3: CASSLVPRGITEAFF
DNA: TGTGCCAGCAGCTTAGTCCCCAGGGGTATCACTGAAGCTTTCTTT

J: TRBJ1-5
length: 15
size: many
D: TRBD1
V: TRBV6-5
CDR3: CASSYTGEGNQPQHF
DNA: TGTGCCAGCAGTTACACAGGGGAGGGCAATCAGCCCCAGCATTTT

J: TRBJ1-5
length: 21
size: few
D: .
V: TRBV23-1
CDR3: CASSQMPHTKSSLPSNQPQHF
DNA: TGCGCCAGCAGTCAAATGCCCCACACCAAGAGCAGCCTTCCTAGCAATCAGCCCCAGCATTTT

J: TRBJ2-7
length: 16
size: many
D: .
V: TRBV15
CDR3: CATSRDSTRGGYEQYF
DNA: TGTGCCACCAGCAGAGATTCCACCAGGGGGGGCTACGAGCAGTACTTC

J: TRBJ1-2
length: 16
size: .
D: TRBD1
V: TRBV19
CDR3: CASSRWDRGRNYGYTF
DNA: TGTGCCAGTAGTCGATGGGACAGGGGTAGAAACTATGGCTACACCTTC

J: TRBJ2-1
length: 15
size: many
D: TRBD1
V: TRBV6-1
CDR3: CASSPGQALHNEQFF
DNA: TGTGCCAGCAGTCCTGGACAGGCATTACACAATGAGCAGTTCTTC

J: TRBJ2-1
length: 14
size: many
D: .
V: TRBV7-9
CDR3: CASSLVLAGTEQFF
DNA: TGTGCCAGCAGCTTAGTCCTGGCGGGAACTGAGCAGTTCTTC